This T cell receptor (beta chain) was profiled in a study of shared clonotypes between healthy human individuals. The protocol was immunoSEQ multiplex PCR, while the TCRdb copy is restricted to in-frame clones and leaves out a portion. The data show about a million clones, 60% to 80% seen once. Germline V gene sequence: CDR1 SGDLS, CDR2 YYNGEE. CDR3 length equals 14 residues. V shed 0 bases and J shed 3 bases, with 6 bases lying between them. This chain uses TRBV9 with TRBJ1-4; D is ambiguous. The material sequenced was memory CD4+ T cells from PBMCs. Noted subset: CD45RA-negative fraction. The source is a man aged 18 to 35 in good health. Some clones in this sample may be carry-over from other donors' samples. The CDR3 reads CASSVGSPNEKLFF. The CDR3 nucleotides read TGTGCCAGCAGCGTAGGATCGCCTAATGAAAAACTGTTTTTT.